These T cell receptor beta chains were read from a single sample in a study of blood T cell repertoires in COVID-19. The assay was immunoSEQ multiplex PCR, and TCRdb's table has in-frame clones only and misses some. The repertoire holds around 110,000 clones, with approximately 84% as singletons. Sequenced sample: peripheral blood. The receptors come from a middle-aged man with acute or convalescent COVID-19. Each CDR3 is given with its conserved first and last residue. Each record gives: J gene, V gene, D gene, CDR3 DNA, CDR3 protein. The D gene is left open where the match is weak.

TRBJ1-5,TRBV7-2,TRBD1,TGTGCCAGCAGCTCCCTCCCGACAGGGTCGAATCAGCCCCAGCATTTT,CASSSLPTGSNQPQHF
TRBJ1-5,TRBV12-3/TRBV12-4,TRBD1,TGTGCCAGCAGTTGGGACAGGGGCCAGCCCCAGCATTTT,CASSWDRGQPQHF
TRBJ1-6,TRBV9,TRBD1,TGTGCCAGCAGCGCTCGACAGGGTCGGGACTCACCCCTCCACTTT,CASSARQGRDSPLHF
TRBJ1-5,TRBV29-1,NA,TGCAGCGTTCAGGGAAGTCGCAATCAGCCCCAGCATTTT,CSVQGSRNQPQHF
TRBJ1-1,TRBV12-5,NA,TGTGCTAGCTTATCGAGACTGGGTACTGAAGCTTTCTTT,CASLSRLGTEAFF
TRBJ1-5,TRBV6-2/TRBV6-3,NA,TGTGCCAGCAGTACACAAGGGGGCAATCAGCCCCAGCATTTT,CASSTQGGNQPQHF
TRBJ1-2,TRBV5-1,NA,TGCGCCAGCAGCTTATCAGCGGGGTATGGCTACACCTTC,CASSLSAGYGYTF
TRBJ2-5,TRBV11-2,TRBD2,TGTGCCAGCAGCTTCGGACTAGCGGGGGGCTGGCAAGAGACCCAGTACTTC,CASSFGLAGGWQETQYF
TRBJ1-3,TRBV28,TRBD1,TGTGCCAGCAGTCGACAGGGGGCGAGGAGGAACACCATATATTTT,CASSRQGARRNTIYF
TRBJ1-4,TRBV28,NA,TGTGCCAGCAGTTTAGGAGGGGTTACTAATGAAAAACTGTTTTTT,CASSLGGVTNEKLFF
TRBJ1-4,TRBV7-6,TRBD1,TGTGCCAGCAGCCCACAGGGGGGAGGTCTGTTTTTT,CASSPQGGGLFF
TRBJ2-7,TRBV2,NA,TGTGCCAGCAGTGAAGAAGGTCTAGTCTCCTACGAGCAGTACTTC,CASSEEGLVSYEQYF
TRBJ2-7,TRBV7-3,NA,TGTGCCAGCAGCTTAAAACTCCTCCCGGGACACAACTACTCCTACGAGCAGTACTTC,CASSLKLLPGHNYSYEQYF
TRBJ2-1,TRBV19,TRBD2,TGTGCCAGTAGTACCGTAGCGGGAGGGCGAAATGAGCAGTTCTTC,CASSTVAGGRNEQFF
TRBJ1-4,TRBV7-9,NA,TGTGCCAGCAGCGAAACAGGGAGGGAATATGAAAAACTGTTTTTT,CASSETGREYEKLFF
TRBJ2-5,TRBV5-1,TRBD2,TGCGCCAGCAGCTTGGGGGGACTAGCGGGTCTCGAGACCCAGTACTTC,CASSLGGLAGLETQYF
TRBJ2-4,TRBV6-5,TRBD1,TGTGCCAGCGGGCGACAGGGCGCCTCTCAGTACTTC,CASGRQGASQYF
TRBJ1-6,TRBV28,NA,TGTGCCAGCAGTTTCTCGGGGGGCGCTCGGTCACCCCTCCACTTT,CASSFSGGARSPLHF
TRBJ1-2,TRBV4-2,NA,TGTGCCAGCAGCCAAGAAGAGAACTATGGCTACACCTTC,CASSQEENYGYTF
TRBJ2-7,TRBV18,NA,TGTGCCAGCTCGGCCGGGAACCCCTACGAGCAGTACTTC,CASSAGNPYEQYF
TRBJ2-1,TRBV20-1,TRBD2,TGCAGTGCTAGTCGGGGGGGCGGGACTAGTTACAATGAGCAGTTCTTC,CSASRGGGTSYNEQFF
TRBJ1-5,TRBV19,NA,TGTGCCAGTAGTATCTCGTCAGGCCCACCCCAGCCCCAGCATTTT,CASSISSGPPQPQHF
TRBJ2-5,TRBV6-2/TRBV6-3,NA,TGTGCCAGCAGCGCCACCTGGGCGGGAACAAGCCAAGAGACCCAGTACTTC,CASSATWAGTSQETQYF
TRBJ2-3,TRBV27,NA,TGTGCCAGCAGTTTATCCCTTGGCACAGATACGCAGTATTTT,CASSLSLGTDTQYF
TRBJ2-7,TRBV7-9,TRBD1,TGTGCCAGCAGCTTACAGGGGGTAGGCTACGAGCAGTACTTC,CASSLQGVGYEQYF
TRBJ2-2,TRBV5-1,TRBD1,TGCGCCAGCAGCGAAGGGGGCCCCGGGGAGCTGTTTTTT,CASSEGGPGELFF
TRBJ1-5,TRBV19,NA,TGTGCCAGTAGTAAGCACAGGGCTCAGCCCCAGCATTTT,CASSKHRAQPQHF
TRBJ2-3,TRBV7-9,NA,TGTGCCAGCTCAGGGCGTCCTAGCACAGATACGCAGTATTTT,CASSGRPSTDTQYF
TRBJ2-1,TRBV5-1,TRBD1,TGCGCCAGCAAGGGCGGGACAGGGGACAATGAGCAGTTCTTC,CASKGGTGDNEQFF
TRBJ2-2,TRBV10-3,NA,TGTGCCATCTCGGTCTCTTTGCAGGACACCGGGGAGCTGTTTTTT,CAISVSLQDTGELFF
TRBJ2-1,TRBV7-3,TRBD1,TGTGCCAGCAGGAGAACAGGGGGCGACGAGCAGTTCTTC,CASRRTGGDEQFF
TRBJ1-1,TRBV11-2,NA,TGTGCCAGCAGCACTTGGACAAAAAACACTGAAGCTTTCTTT,CASSTWTKNTEAFF
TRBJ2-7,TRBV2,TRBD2,TGTGCCAGCAGTGCGACTAGCGGGAGAGGCGAGCAGTACTTC,CASSATSGRGEQYF
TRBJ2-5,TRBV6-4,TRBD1,TGTGCCAGCAGCTTCGACAGGGGAGAGACCCAGTACTTC,CASSFDRGETQYF
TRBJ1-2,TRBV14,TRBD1,TGTGCCAGCAGCCAAAGACCTGACAGGGGGCCCCATGGCTACACCTTC,CASSQRPDRGPHGYTF
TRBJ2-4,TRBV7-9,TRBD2,TGTGCCAGCAGCTTATCGGCGTGGCGGGGGGAGGGCAAAAACATTCAGTACTTC,CASSLSAWRGEGKNIQYF